This T cell receptor (beta chain) was observed in a study of blood T cell repertoires in COVID-19. Study information: T cells, B-cell-depleted T cells, or PBMCs supplied cDNA or gDNA.

CDR1 is LGHDT and CDR2 is YNNKEL in the germline V gene (reference sequence). Trimming took off 3 bases at V and 8 bases at J, with 7 bases between the two ends. CDR3 length: 11 amino acids. Only in-frame clones appear in the TCRdb table, and some are missing; sequencing was by immunoSEQ multiplex PCR. Of some 450,000 clones in the sample, around nine tenths are singletons; the top ten hold 0.7% to 1%. The receptor comes from a man aged 18-30 years with COVID-19, enrolled during active disease. V gene TRBV3-1 (or the pseudogene TRBV3-2) combines with J gene TRBJ1-2; D is undetermined. The sequenced sample was peripheral blood. Here the CDR3 DNA reads TGTGCCAGCAGCCACTCGAGAGGCTACACCTTC. Its translation is CASSHSRGYTF.